This T cell receptor beta chain was sequenced for a study of blood T cell repertoires in COVID-19. Study context: COVID-19 samples from acute and convalescent phases originated in the United States, Italy and Spain. T cells, B-cell-depleted T cells, or PBMCs provided the cDNA or gDNA that served as material.

Source study methods: Quantification of nucleated cells was approximated via reference gene primer amplification. The assay was immunoSEQ multiplex PCR, and TCRdb's table has in-frame clones only and misses some. The V and J calls and clone size come from that table; D and trimming were worked out from the DNA. The sample lists around 30,000 clones, around 85% occurring once. The CDR3 covers 12 residues. Germline V CDR1 and CDR2: SGHRS, YFSETQ. V was pared by 0 bases and J by 6 bases, with 4 bases between. The chain carries TRBV5-1 and TRBJ2-1; D is unresolved. Sample: peripheral blood. This sequence was found in a human donor in a cohort sampled during active COVID-19. CDR3 nucleotides: TGCGCCAGCAGCTTGGCTTCCAATGAGCAGTTCTTC. This sequence encodes CASSLASNEQFF.